This TCR beta chain was captured in a study of shared clonotypes between healthy human individuals. Comments on this clone: Antigen: not known.

Both subsets, CD45RA+ naive and CD45RA-negative memory, were split from the CD4+ cells. General study findings and limits: Clonotype sharing among donors was expected to depend on sequencing depth.

CDR3 size: 15 residues. V dropped 1 base and J dropped 6; count of bases not matched to a gene: 4. Germline V gene data show CDR1 as MGHRA and CDR2 as YSYEKL. Several immunoSEQ 96-well plates shared each subset's DNA, each plate a replicate. Clones were read by immunoSEQ multiplex PCR, and TCRdb kept only the in-frame ones, dropping some. The table lists some 1,600,000 clones, 95% to 99% of them singletons, with roughly 0.4% in the top ten. The sequencing sample was made of naive CD4+ T cells sorted from blood. The subset here: CD45RA+ positively selected. The gene calls are TRBV4-1 and TRBJ2-1, with 9 bases matching TRBD1. The TCR comes from a man aged 30-40 years in good health. The DNA for the CDR3 is TGCGCCAGCAGCCAAGTCGTGGGACAGGGCAATGAGCAGTTCTTC. Translation: CASSQVVGQGNEQFF.